This TCR beta chain came from a study of shared clonotypes between healthy human individuals. The table lists this clone with a count of one. The antigen is unknown. General study results and limits: Lower generation probabilities were found for non-shared clonotypes than for those shared by all four donors. Sampling involved blood alone; tissue repertoires likely differ. In general, naive subsets displayed greater estimated richness than memory subsets did.

Using immunoSEQ multiplex PCR, the repertoire was profiled, and TCRdb retains in-frame clones only, with some absent. The repertoire has 2 million to 2.5 million clones, approximately 95% of them found once; the top ten carry under 0.45%. The CDR3 runs to 11 residues. Germline loops: CDR1 WNHNN, CDR2 SYGVQD (reference sequence). V was pared by 3 bases and J by 3 bases, with 0 bases between. The chain links TRBV10-1 to TRBJ2-1; no clear D gene. Sequencing input: naive CD4+ T cells from PBMCs. Subset of the sample: CD45RA+ positively selected. The sequence derives from a man between 18 and 35 years old in good health. Some clones in this sample may be carry-over from other donors' samples. CDR3 DNA: TGCGCCAGCAGTGACTACAATGAGCAGTTCTTC. This codes for CASSDYNEQFF.